This entry lists 28 T cell receptor beta chains sequenced from one sample in a study of neurological immune-mediated disorders. MiXCR, applied by TCRdb to the 5' RACE reads, yields one record per CDR3 protein. The data show tens of thousands of distinct CDR3 sequences, 11% to 15% seen once. Sequences were obtained from PBMCs. The receptors originated from a woman between 45 and 60 years old with HTLV-1-associated myelopathy (HAM/TSP).

This clonotype was recorded many times. The chain has TRBV7-2 and TRBJ1-1; D gene ambiguous. CDR1 SGHTA and CDR2 FQGNSA come from the germline V gene. The CDR3 is made up of 15 amino acids. The V gene lost 3 bases and the J gene lost 0 bases, with 11 bases spanning the gap. CDR3 residues: CASSFSGLMNTEAFF. CDR3 nucleotide sequence: TGTGCCAGCAGCTTTTCCGGTTTGATGAACACTGAAGCTTTCTTT.

This clonotype was observed many times. The chain couples TRBV7-9 to TRBJ2-3; D not certain. The CDR3 has 17 residues. Germline V gene data show CDR1 as SEHNR and CDR2 as FQNEAQ (reference sequence). V lost 3 bases to trimming and J lost 0 bases, with 16 bases between them. The CDR3 coding sequence is TGTGCCAGCAGCTTTGGCGAATCCCGCTCTAGCACAGATACGCAGTATTTT. Its translation: CASSFGESRSSTDTQYF.

The chain couples TRBV29-1 to TRBJ1-1; TRBD1 matches at 9 bases. This CDR3 is built from 14 residues. Losses at the gene ends were 7 bases for V and 0 bases for J; bases not matched to a gene: 6. CDR1 and CDR2 (germline): SQVTM, ANQGSEA. CDR3 sequence (DNA): TGCAGCGGCGCAGACAGGGGGATGAACACTGAAGCTTTCTTT. Translation gives CSGADRGMNTEAFF. Using reference TRBV29-1 and TRBJ1-1 for the parts outside the CDR3, the full variable domain is SAVISQKPSRDICQRGTSLTIQCQVDSQVTMMFWYRQQPGQSLTLIATANQGSEATYESGFVIDKFPISRPNLTFSTLTVSNMSPEDSSIYLCSGADRGMNTEAFFGQGTRLTVV.

CDR3 sequence reads: CALRGGRQETQYF. In DNA, the CDR3 is TGTGCCCTGCGGGGGGGGCGACAAGAGACCCAGTACTTC. The chain uses TRBV6-2 or TRBV6-3 and TRBJ2-5; 9 nucleotides agree with TRBD2. This CDR3 is 13 amino acids long. V lost 11 bases and J lost 2; bases outside the gene matches: 6. Germline V lookup: CDR1 MNHEY, CDR2 SVGEGT.

This clonotype was found many times. The chain couples TRBV7-6 to TRBJ1-6; D is uncertain. The germline V gene encodes CDR1 SGHVS and CDR2 FNYEAQ. The CDR3 is 15 amino acids. V shed 6 bases and J shed 5 bases, with 14 bases lying between them. CDR3 residues: CASRFRPENNSPLHF. CDR3 bases: TGTGCCAGCAGGTTCAGACCGGAAAATAATTCACCCCTCCACTTT.

Many counts were recorded for this clonotype. The chain has TRBV2 and TRBJ2-2; 9 bases match TRBD2. The V and J ends lost 6 bases and 1 base, in that order; junction bases with no gene match: 3. CDR3 size: 15 residues. CDR1 is SNHLY, CDR2 FYNNEI, per germline. CDR3 region: CASRDSGGNTGELFF. CDR3 nucleotides: TGTGCCAGCAGAGATAGCGGGGGGAACACCGGGGAGCTGTTTTTT.

This clonotype was found many times. The CDR3 sequence is CASRSRGNTEAFF. The CDR3 DNA reads TGTGCCAGCAGGTCCAGGGGAAACACTGAAGCTTTCTTT. J is TRBJ1-1 and V is TRBV5-6; D perhaps matches TRBD1 (6 bases). CDR1 is SGHDT and CDR2 is YYEEEE in the germline V gene. The CDR3 length is 13 residues. Trimming left V 5 bases short and J 2 bases short, with 10 bases between.

This clonotype was counted many times. The genes are TRBV12-3 or TRBV12-4 and TRBJ2-5, with 12 bases fitting TRBD1. CDR3 length: 17 amino acids. Trimming at V came to 3 bases and at J to 5 bases, leaving 10 bases not matched to a gene. The CDR3 region has the DNA TGTGCCAGCAGTTTGGTATCCGGGACAGGGGGCCGGGAGACCCAGTACTTC. It translates to CASSLVSGTGGRETQYF.

The chain joins TRBV9 to TRBJ1-1; 8 bases line up with TRBD1. The trim removed 4 bases at V and 9 bases at J, leaving 11 bases unmatched. Germline V CDR1 and CDR2: SGDLS, YYNGEE. The CDR3 has 14 residues. Here the CDR3 DNA reads TGTGCCAGCAGCCCTCTGGGACAGGTGCGACAAGCTTTCTTT. Translating gives CASSPLGQVRQAFF.

This clonotype was seen many times. The chain combines TRBV24-1 with TRBJ1-5; weak D call: TRBD1 (6 bases). The CDR3 sequence is 13 residues long. Germline CDR1 KGHDR, CDR2 SFDVKD. Deletions cut 10 bases from V and 2 bases from J, with 11 bases between. The CDR3 DNA sequence: TGTGCCACAAGGGGGGATCGCAATCAGCCCCAGCATTTT. Translation gives CATRGDRNQPQHF.

This clonotype was picked up many times. This chain connects TRBV15 to TRBJ2-5, with 9 bases matching TRBD1. The J segment lost 3 bases and the V segment lost 4 bases, leaving 9 bases of the junction unmatched. Germline V lookup: CDR1 LNHNV, CDR2 YYDKDF (reference sequence). The CDR3 extends over 16 amino acids. This chain's CDR3 is CATSKNRGRLKETQYF. As DNA, the CDR3 is TGTGCCACCAGCAAAAACAGGGGGCGCTTAAAAGAGACCCAGTACTTC.

Ten or more counts support this clonotype. The chain joins TRBV5-1 to TRBJ2-5; TRBD1 aligns across 9 bases. Germline V gives CDR1 SGHRS, CDR2 YFSETQ. The CDR3 is 13 amino acids. After removal of 4 bases from V and 4 bases from J, the junction contained 2 bases not matched to a gene. DNA of the CDR3: TGCGCCAGCAGCACAGGGGGCCTAGAGACCCAGTACTTC. Protein product: CASSTGGLETQYF.

In this sample, this clonotype turned up many times. The genes are TRBV28 and TRBJ1-2; D not certain. Trimming left V 2 bases short and J 4 bases short, with 14 bases between. The CDR3 loop spans 15 amino acids. From germline, CDR1 is MDHEN and CDR2 SYDVKM. The CDR3 loop is CASSLGSATTYGYTF. In DNA, the CDR3 is TGTGCCAGCAGTTTAGGGTCAGCCACCACCTATGGCTACACCTTC.

This clonotype was counted many times. A read error may produce the germline difference seen at one junction end. The rearrangement links TRBV19 to TRBJ1-2, with 7 bases that match TRBD1. Germline V gives CDR1 LNHDA, CDR2 SQIVND (reference sequence). The CDR3 is 14 residues long. The CDR3 nucleotides are TGTGTCAGTACTCTAACGACAGGGAACTATGGCTACACCTTC. It translates to CVSTLTTGNYGYTF.

This clonotype was picked up many times. V gene TRBV5-6 combines with J gene TRBJ1-5; the D gene is possibly TRBD1 (5 bases). The CDR3 spans 14 residues. The germline V gene has CDR1 SGHDT and CDR2 YYEEEE. Trimming cost V 2 bases and J 2 bases, with 8 bases left between them. The CDR3 is CASSFQGGNQPQHF. The CDR3 DNA is TGTGCCAGCAGCTTTCAGGGAGGCAATCAGCCCCAGCATTTT. Based on the CDR3 plus reference TRBV5-6 and TRBJ1-5, the full variable domain is DAGVTQSPTHLIKTRGQQVTLRCSPKSGHDTVSWYQQALGQGPQFIFQYYEEEERQRGNFPDRFSGHQFPNYSSELNVNALLLGDSALYLCASSFQGGNQPQHFGDGTRLSIL.

This clonotype was seen ten or more times. J is TRBJ2-1 and V is TRBV9, with 10 bases that match TRBD2. This CDR3 spans 16 amino acids. V was pared by 2 bases and J by 4 bases, with 6 bases of the junction left unmatched. Germline CDR1 and CDR2: SGDLS and YYNGEE. The CDR3 loop reads CASSVFTSGDYNEQFF. The CDR3 DNA reads as TGTGCCAGCAGCGTTTTTACTAGCGGGGATTACAATGAGCAGTTCTTC.

V is TRBV20-1 and J is TRBJ2-1; 8 nucleotides line up with TRBD2. The trim removed 6 bases at V and 4 bases at J, leaving 8 bases unmatched. There are 14 residues in the CDR3. Looked up from germline, CDR1 is DFQATT and CDR2 is SNEGSKA (reference sequence). CDR3: CSALRGGEYNEQFF. Here the CDR3 DNA reads TGCAGTGCCCTCCGGGGGGGCGAGTACAATGAGCAGTTCTTC.

This clonotype was found many times. This sequence joins TRBV7-9 and TRBJ2-4; D is unresolved. Looked up from germline, CDR1 is SEHNR and CDR2 is FQNEAQ (reference sequence). Deletions cut 5 bases from V and 8 bases from J, with 10 bases between. The CDR3 is 12 amino acids. DNA of the CDR3: TGTGCCAGCAGCCCGTCGTGGGACATTCAGTACTTC. It codes for CASSPSWDIQYF.

This clonotype appeared many times. The chain is built from TRBV5-1 and TRBJ2-7; D may correspond to TRBD1 or TRBD2 (5 bases each). CDR3 length: 14 amino acids. Between the trimmed V and J ends, which lost 4 bases and 1 base, there was a span of 12 bases. Germline CDR1 is SGHRS and CDR2 is YFSETQ. The CDR3 reads CASSPDGTSYEQYF. The CDR3 nucleotides read TGCGCCAGCAGCCCCGATGGGACGTCCTACGAGCAGTACTTC.

In its sample, this clonotype was seen many times. This chain uses TRBV12-3 or TRBV12-4 with TRBJ1-2; no reliable D call. Trimming took 6 bases from V and 3 from J, leaving 8 bases between them. This CDR3 is built from 12 residues. The CDR3 DNA reads TGTGCCAGCAGCCCCCTGGACTATGGCTACACCTTC. This codes for CASSPLDYGYTF.

This clonotype showed up many times. The chain carries TRBV10-3 and TRBJ1-3; D is uncertain. This CDR3 has 13 residues. Germline loops: CDR1 ENHRY, CDR2 SYGVKD. Trimming pared 9 bases from V and 0 bases from J, leaving 9 bases between. CDR3 loop: CAMTISSGNTIYF. CDR3 in DNA: TGTGCCATGACAATCAGCTCTGGAAACACCATATATTTT.

The table lists this clonotype with many counts. The chain couples TRBV19 to TRBJ2-2; a weak D match, TRBD2 (5 bases). Germline V gene data show CDR1 as LNHDA and CDR2 as SQIVND (reference sequence). Trimming stripped 3 bases from V and 1 base from J, with 12 bases between. The length of the CDR3 is 16 residues. Here the CDR3 reads CASSIGGRLNTGELFF. DNA for the CDR3: TGTGCCAGTAGTATCGGAGGAAGGTTGAACACCGGGGAGCTGTTTTTT.

This clonotype was counted many times. The chain joins TRBV5-1 to TRBJ2-5; D possibly corresponds to TRBD2 (6 bases). There are 15 residues in the CDR3. V lost 4 bases and J 3 bases, leaving 16 bases between the germline ends. Germline loops: CDR1 SGHRS, CDR2 YFSETQ. The CDR3 nucleotides are TGCGCCAGCAGCATTCCTCGGGGGATGGAAGAGACCCAGTACTTC. Its protein product is CASSIPRGMEETQYF.

This clonotype was observed at least ten times. V and J are TRBV6-2 or TRBV6-3 and TRBJ2-2; 9 nucleotides align to TRBD1. Looked up from germline, CDR1 is MNHEY and CDR2 is SVGEGT. The CDR3 spans 13 residues. With V trimmed by 8 bases and J by 6 bases, 4 bases remained unmatched. The CDR3 DNA reads as TGTGCCAGCGGGGACAGGGTGCCCGGGGAGCTGTTTTTT. Amino acid sequence: CASGDRVPGELFF.

This clonotype was seen a handful of times. The V gene is TRBV7-8, the J gene TRBJ1-2; D perhaps matches TRBD1 (6 bases). The CDR3 sequence is 16 residues long. Germline V gene sequence: CDR1 SGHVS, CDR2 FQNEAQ. V was cut by 4 bases and J by 4 bases, with 19 bases left in between. The CDR3 spells CASSSTRQVFSYGYTF. Here the CDR3 DNA reads TGTGCCAGCAGCTCTACCAGACAGGTATTTTCCTATGGCTACACCTTC. Full variable domain (outside the CDR3, taken from reference TRBV7-8 and TRBJ1-2): GAGVSQSPRYKVAKRGQDVALRCDPISGHVSLFWYQQALGQGPEFLTYFQNEAQLDKSGLPSDRFFAERPEGSVSTLKIQRTQQEDSAVYLCASSSTRQVFSYGYTFGSGTRLTVV.

This clonotype has a count of ten or more. The chain links TRBV20-1 to TRBJ1-2; 7 nucleotides agree with TRBD1. The CDR3 runs to 14 residues. Trimming at V came to 3 bases and at J to 8 bases, leaving 12 bases not matched to a gene. The germline V gene has CDR1 DFQATT and CDR2 SNEGSKA (reference sequence). The CDR3 DNA follows: TGCAGTGCTAGGACAGGGCTCCTAGTTGACGGCTACACCTTC. It translates to CSARTGLLVDGYTF.

This clonotype showed up many times. The chain recombines TRBV5-1 with TRBJ2-3; D unresolved. V lost 1 base, J lost 5 bases, and 8 bases lay in between. Germline CDR1 reads SGHRS; CDR2 reads YFSETQ. This CDR3 spans 13 amino acids. The CDR3 DNA follows: TGCGCCAGCAGCTTGAAACCCGGAGATACGCAGTATTTT. Amino acids: CASSLKPGDTQYF. The full variable domain, with the rest looked up from reference TRBV5-1 and TRBJ2-3, is KAGVTQTPRYLIKTRGQQVTLSCSPISGHRSVSWYQQTPGQGLQFLFEYFSETQRNKGNFPGRFSGRQFSNSRSEMNVSTLELGDSALYLCASSLKPGDTQYFGPGTRLTVL.

This clonotype was recorded at least ten times. The CDR3 DNA sequence: TGCAGTGCTAGAGAGACAGCTGAAGCTTTCTTT. Its protein product is CSARETAEAFF. The chain combines TRBV20-1 with TRBJ1-1, with TRBD1 as a possible D gene (5 bases). V lost 0 bases to trimming and J lost 6 bases, with 5 bases between them. The CDR3 is 11 amino acids. From germline, CDR1 is DFQATT and CDR2 SNEGSKA (reference sequence).